This TCR beta chain stems from a study of T cells in Graves' hyperthyroidism and ophthalmopathy (dated by TCRdb to about 2019). With regard to the full study: Peripheral blood was sampled at the time of initial diagnosis, prior to any treatment. Whether ophthalmopathy could be predicted prospectively was tested in an independent validation cohort made up of 18 to 20 hyperthyroidism patients plus 17 patients who later progressed to ophthalmopathy. For training and testing, the 80 to 100 patients in the discovery cohort were randomly divided in a 7:3 ratio. A discovery cohort of about 95 patients, roughly 40 with Graves' ophthalmopathy and 57 with stable Graves' hyperthyroidism, was used to find distinguishing TCR V-J signatures. Thyroid tissue and blood T-cell repertoires from roughly six Graves' hyperthyroidism patients were also compared in the study. TCR Vbeta CDR3 sequencing of 130 to 150 peripheral blood samples (roughly 41 ophthalmopathy, under 80 hyperthyroidism and approximately 17 progressor patients) is reported in the paper. Once sampling was done, hyperthyroidism patients were given methimazole at a starting dose of 30 mg daily, whereas ophthalmopathy patients were given high-dose intravenous methylprednisolone. Summary of the overall study and its limitations: Sample size was not statistically predetermined, and blinding of investigators to group allocation was not performed. Most expanded thyroid clonotypes (frequency above 0.001) were also detected in blood, suggesting blood repertoires may reflect thyroid immune responses. During validation, the model predicted progression to ophthalmopathy a median of approximately six months ahead of onset, with approximately 71% sensitivity and 72.22% specificity. A model built on a 13 V-J signature distinguished ophthalmopathy from stable hyperthyroidism, reaching about 88% sensitivity and approximately 83% specificity in cross-validation and 80%/75% in testing.

This clonotype occurred many times. No antigen is known for it. Per-base quality was not reported, and no clone a single base away is much larger than it. A patient counted as having stable Graves' hyperthyroidism if no progression to ophthalmopathy occurred over 18 months of follow-up. Hyperthyroidism patients were newly diagnosed, with disease duration under 2 months, and aged 18 to 65 years. Any patient with an uncontrolled infection, another autoimmune disease, pregnancy or lactation was excluded. Diagnoses relied on clinical symptoms, serum thyroxine and TRAb, thyroid ultrasound and orbital computed tomography. PBMCs were separated from roughly 10 ml of fresh peripheral blood using Ficoll-Paque density gradient centrifugation. Trizol reagent was used to extract total RNA, and RNA quality was then checked on an Agilent 2100 Bioanalyzer. The TCR beta CDR3 regions were amplified from RNA transcripts. The first round of RT-PCR for the TCR CDR3 was performed with the HTBI primer set and the Qiagen OneStep RT-PCR kit. Libraries were constructed in a second round of multiplex PCR, after which size selection and purification were performed. Libraries were sequenced paired-end with 100 bp reads on an Illumina HiSeq2000. In the authors' own workflow: SOAPnuke was used to process the raw data, throwing out any read that contained adapters or uncalled bases, had a mean Phred below 15, or lacked an exact constant-primer or identifier match. COPE v1.2.5 was used to merge high-quality paired reads, and clonotypes were defined as unique nucleotide sequences. MiTCR v1.1 was used to align clonotypes to the IMGT TRBV, TRBD and TRBJ reference segments. Only V-J combinations with frequency above 0.0001, covering 99.2% of repertoires, were analysed. The TCS score was defined as F50 (clonal expansion) divided by E x V (chaos), with BLOSUM62-based TCRdist calculated between CDR3 peptides within each V-J. Welch's t-statistics and random forest reduced 514 V-J features to roughly 13, which were used in a naive Bayes classifier (R e1071). TCRdb trimmed public reads at Q25 via fastp, called clones via MiXCR and kept in-frame beta chains. All rows with the same CDR3 protein become a single entry with the most common DNA and genes. The V and J calls were determined by TCRdb, not by the authors. This sample holds hundreds of thousands of distinct CDR3 sequences; roughly 15% were observed only once. The ten largest clones represent about 10% of the sample.

The CDR3 contains 15 residues, cysteine and phenylalanine counted. The DNA shown is the 45-base CDR3, in frame from base 1. The germline ends are 21 bases apart after V is trimmed by 4 bases and J by 7 bases. The germline V gene provides CDR1 SGHRS and CDR2 YFSETQ. The origin of this receptor is a woman aged 18-29 years with Graves' hyperthyroidism. The chain couples TRBV5-1 to TRBJ2-7; the D gene is perhaps TRBD2, from 5 matching bases. Source material: blood. At the DNA level, the sequence is TGCGCCAGCAGCGGCCGGGATGACGGAGTACGAGAGCAGTACTTC. It encodes CASSGRDDGVREQYF.